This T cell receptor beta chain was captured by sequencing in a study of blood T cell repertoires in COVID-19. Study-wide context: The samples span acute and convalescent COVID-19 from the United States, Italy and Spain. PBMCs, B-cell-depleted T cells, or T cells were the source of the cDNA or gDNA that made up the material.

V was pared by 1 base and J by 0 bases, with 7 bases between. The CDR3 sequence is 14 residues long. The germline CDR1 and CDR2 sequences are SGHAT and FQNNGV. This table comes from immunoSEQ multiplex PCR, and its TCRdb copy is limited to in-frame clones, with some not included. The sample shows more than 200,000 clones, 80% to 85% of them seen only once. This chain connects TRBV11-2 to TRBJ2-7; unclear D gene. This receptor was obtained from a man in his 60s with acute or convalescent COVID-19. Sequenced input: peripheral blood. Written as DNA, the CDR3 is TGTGCCAGCAGCTTAGTACAGTTCTCCTACGAGCAGTACTTC. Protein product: CASSLVQFSYEQYF.